These T cell receptor beta chains were read from a single sample in a study of CD8 T cells in ankylosing spondylitis. Each CDR3 protein is one row after TCRdb ran MiXCR on the 5' RACE reads. Of 150,000 to 200,000 distinct CDR3 sequences listed, roughly 13% are singletons. The sample consisted of blood, either unsorted or a sorted T cell fraction (not recorded which). The receptors here all came from a female donor with ankylosing spondylitis or in good health (not recorded which). CDR3s include the opening cysteine and the closing phenylalanine or tryptophan.

V: TRBV27
CDR3: CASSSLDRAYGYTF

V: TRBV7-9
CDR3: CASSWNRLSGNTIYF

V: TRBV7-9
CDR3: CASSPPGPSNYYNEQFF

V: TRBV30
CDR3: CAWSQQGASGYTF

V: TRBV29-1
CDR3: CSVVSAKNIQYF

V: TRBV12-3/TRBV12-4
CDR3: CASSLQVSGNTIYF

V: TRBV7-8
CDR3: CASSFKGLAGVDTQYF

V: TRBV7-2
CDR3: CASSLDSGTSVYEQYF

V: TRBV15
CDR3: CATSRDPGATYEQYF

V: TRBV12-3/TRBV12-4
CDR3: CASSAHGRTESHEQYF

V: TRBV9
CDR3: CASSTRGESTEAFF

V: TRBV20-1
CDR3: CSGEGLAGVGDEQFF

V: TRBV4-3
CDR3: CASSQEANSLAGELFF

V: TRBV5-6
CDR3: CASSPQERNIQYF

V: TRBV6-2/TRBV6-3
CDR3: CASRADSWAEAFF

V: TRBV4-2
CDR3: CASSQAGGETGELFF

V: TRBV7-2
CDR3: CASSSSGSYEQYF

V: TRBV27
CDR3: CASSKGLAVSYEQYF

V: TRBV29-1
CDR3: CSVGQGTGQPQHF

V: TRBV7-6
CDR3: CASSLEAGTTYEQYF

V: TRBV12-3/TRBV12-4
CDR3: CASSLTGTINQPQHF

V: TRBV19
CDR3: CASSLQTTNEKLFF

V: TRBV3-1
CDR3: CASSANRGQGGELFF

V: TRBV5-1
CDR3: CASSLVGRGISEAFF

V: TRBV18
CDR3: CASSPAELRTIYF

V: TRBV9
CDR3: CASSVDPGSKSGELFF

V: TRBV4-2
CDR3: CASSLEAGITGELFF

V: TRBV7-9
CDR3: CASGLGNNEQFF

V: TRBV12-3/TRBV12-4
CDR3: CAGSRGYGYTF

V: TRBV29-1
CDR3: CSVLPYNEQFF

V: TRBV5-1
CDR3: CASSLLQGTGELFF

V: TRBV10-3
CDR3: CAISMGTSNRDEQFF

V: TRBV12-3/TRBV12-4
CDR3: CASRGLAYEQYF

V: TRBV7-6
CDR3: CASSLLLGGTGTDTQYF

V: TRBV4-1
CDR3: CASSQAMRSTDTQYF

V: TRBV4-1
CDR3: CASSRDRGYTF

V: TRBV20-1
CDR3: CSGDRGSGYTF

V: TRBV25-1
CDR3: CASSEYPSRNEQFF

V: TRBV6-2/TRBV6-3
CDR3: CASSPPGNQPQHF

V: TRBV20-1
CDR3: CSARSLNYGYTF

V: TRBV5-1
CDR3: CASSLVTGVNSPLHF

V: TRBV5-4
CDR3: CASSQDSTGPHEQYF

V: TRBV7-9
CDR3: CASSFGGRVYEQYF

V: TRBV7-2
CDR3: CASSSDWQPQHF

V: TRBV2
CDR3: CASRERESQDEQFF

V: TRBV6-5
CDR3: CASIKSARGRELFF

V: TRBV6-4
CDR3: CASSELAGDNNEQFF

V: TRBV30
CDR3: CASPGTGPTEAFF

V: TRBV6-5
CDR3: CASSFTENTEAFF

V: TRBV6-6
CDR3: CASSYEGRGEQFF

V: TRBV9
CDR3: CASSSQGAVGKEAFF